The 21 T cell receptor beta chains in this list originate from one sample, sequenced in a study of early T cells in non-severe SARS-CoV-2 infection. TCRdb reanalysed the 5' RACE reads using MiXCR and keeps one entry per CDR3 protein. Among around 27,000 distinct CDR3 sequences listed, around 3% were seen once. Source material: whole blood. The receptors shown here come from an adult who was a healthcare worker with PCR-confirmed SARS-CoV-2 infection or an uninfected control (not recorded which).

This clonotype was observed many times. The gene calls are TRBV29-1 and TRBJ2-3; 9 bases align to TRBD2. Germline CDR1 SQVTM, CDR2 ANQGSEA. V lost 5 bases and J lost 0; bases outside the gene matches: 6. CDR3 length: 15 residues. The DNA for the CDR3 is TGCAGCGTTCCACGGACTAGCGCTAGCACAGATACGCAGTATTTT. Protein: CSVPRTSASTDTQYF.

The sample holds a few counts of this clonotype. V and J are TRBV20-1 and TRBJ2-3, with 13 positions matching TRBD2. Per the germline V gene, CDR1 is DFQATT and CDR2 is SNEGSKA (reference sequence). V gave up 5 bases and J gave up 1 base; unmatched junction bases: 18. There are 20 residues in the CDR3. CDR3 sequence: CSAGTWPTSGGAWRTDTQYF. CDR3 DNA sequence: TGCAGTGCTGGTACTTGGCCAACTAGCGGGGGGGCCTGGCGCACAGATACGCAGTATTTT.

This clonotype was observed many times. The CDR3 sequence is CASSPRDRAYNEQFF. The CDR3 DNA sequence: TGTGCCAGCAGTCCCCGGGACAGGGCCTACAATGAGCAGTTCTTC. The chain combines TRBV12-3 or TRBV12-4 with TRBJ2-1; 9 nucleotides agree with TRBD1. J was trimmed by 2 bases and V by 5 bases; bases with no gene match: 4. This CDR3 comprises 15 residues.

V usage is TRBV5-1 and J usage is TRBJ2-3, with 8 positions matching TRBD2. Germline CDR1 SGHRS, CDR2 YFSETQ. The CDR3 contains 15 residues. The trim removed 6 bases at V and 4 bases at J, leaving 10 bases unmatched. The CDR3 reads CASTPRGETPDTQYF. CDR3 nucleotide sequence: TGCGCCAGCACCCCGCGGGGGGAAACACCAGATACGCAGTATTTT.

This clonotype has a handful of counts. The chain employs TRBV6-1 and TRBJ1-3; a weak D match, TRBD1 (6 bases). Trimming left V 5 bases short and J 9 bases short, with 17 bases between. This CDR3 has 14 residues. Germline-derived CDR1 and CDR2 are MNHNS and SASEGT. CDR3 bases: TGTGCCAGCAGTCACGGGACACCGGTAGGCACCATATATTTT. This gives the protein CASSHGTPVGTIYF.

This clonotype was seen many times. The rearrangement joins TRBV5-6 to TRBJ2-7, with D uncertain. CDR1 is SGHDT, CDR2 YYEEEE, per germline. The length of the CDR3 is 14 residues. Trimming shortened V by 4 bases and J by 8 bases, and 19 bases separated the two germline ends. CDR3 sequence reads: CASSPGPGGDQQYV. In DNA form, the CDR3 reads TGTGCCAGCAGCCCAGGACCGGGTGGGGATCAGCAGTACGTC.

In its sample, this clonotype is medium-sized. The rearrangement joins TRBV7-3 to TRBJ2-2; D not resolved. From germline, CDR1 is SGHTA and CDR2 FQGTGA. This CDR3 spans 14 amino acids. V gave up 2 bases and J gave up 4 bases, with 8 bases separating them. The CDR3 is CASSLSQGTGELFF. The CDR3 coding sequence is TGTGCCAGCAGCTTATCCCAAGGCACCGGGGAGCTGTTTTTT.

This rearrangement joins TRBV6-5 to TRBJ2-1; 11 nucleotides align to TRBD2. CDR1 is MNHEY, CDR2 SVGAGI, per germline. J lost 6 bases, V lost 5 bases, and 3 bases had no gene match. The CDR3 runs 14 residues. In nucleotides, the CDR3 is TGTGCCAGCAGTCTTAGCGGGGGGGGCAATGAGCAGTTCTTC. Its protein product is CASSLSGGGNEQFF.

In its sample, this clonotype was seen many times. The chain employs TRBV20-1 and TRBJ2-2; TRBD2 might be the D (6 bases). V shed 0 bases and J shed 1 base, with 12 bases lying between them. Per the germline V gene, CDR1 is DFQATT and CDR2 is SNEGSKA (reference sequence). The CDR3 extends over 16 amino acids. CDR3 residues: CSARDRGTGNTGELFF. The CDR3 coding sequence is TGCAGTGCTAGAGATCGCGGGACGGGGAACACCGGGGAGCTGTTTTTT.

This clonotype was observed at least ten times. This chain connects TRBV12-3 or TRBV12-4 to TRBJ1-2; tentatively, D is TRBD1 (5 bases). The CDR3 covers 12 residues. Trimming pared 4 bases from V and 4 bases from J, leaving 7 bases between. The CDR3 here is CASSSDTYGYTF. CDR3 in DNA: TGTGCCAGCAGTTCGGACACCTATGGCTACACCTTC.

There are many counts of this clonotype. The chain carries TRBV10-3 and TRBJ2-6; D is undetermined. The CDR3 spans 15 residues. V was clipped by 0 bases and J by 2 bases, with 5 bases between them. Germline V gene sequence: CDR1 ENHRY, CDR2 SYGVKD. CDR3 sequence reads: CAISESPAGANVLTF. CDR3 DNA sequence: TGTGCCATCAGTGAGTCGCCAGCTGGGGCCAACGTCCTGACTTTC.

This clonotype has a count of ten or more. CDR3 sequence: CASSLGREWGAFF. CDR3 DNA sequence: TGTGCCAGCAGCTTAGGTAGGGAGTGGGGAGCTTTCTTT. The V and J genes are TRBV7-8 and TRBJ1-1; D uncertain. The CDR3 runs to 13 residues. In germline, CDR1 is SGHVS, CDR2 FQNEAQ. Trimming stripped 1 base from V and 10 bases from J, with 13 bases between.

This clonotype was found a few times. This sequence joins TRBV6-5 and TRBJ2-5, with 7 bases aligning to TRBD2. J gave up 6 bases and V 0 bases, and 4 bases lay outside the gene matches. Germline loops: CDR1 MNHEY, CDR2 SVGAGI. The CDR3 has 14 amino acids. The CDR3 spells CASSYSGGGKTQYF. The CDR3 DNA reads as TGTGCCAGCAGTTACTCAGGCGGGGGAAAGACCCAGTACTTC.

This clonotype was seen ten or more times. V and J are TRBV20-1 and TRBJ1-5; possible D gene TRBD1, 6 bases. The V gene lost 3 bases and the J gene lost 4 bases, with 13 bases spanning the gap. The germline V gene encodes CDR1 DFQATT and CDR2 SNEGSKA (reference sequence). The CDR3 totals 14 residues. Written as DNA, the CDR3 is TGCAGTGCTAGTGGGGGGGCCCGAAATCAGCCCCAGCATTTT. Protein: CSASGGARNQPQHF.

This clonotype was recorded at least ten times. This chain connects TRBV28 to TRBJ1-2; D gene uncertain. Germline assignment: CDR1 MDHEN and CDR2 SYDVKM. V shed 3 bases and J shed 7 bases, with 9 bases lying between them. This CDR3 spans 12 amino acids. DNA for the CDR3: TGTGCCAGCAGTTTGGTTGGGAGTGGCTACACCTTC. As protein: CASSLVGSGYTF.

At least ten counts were recorded for this clonotype. The rearrangement uses TRBV7-3 and TRBJ1-1; D is unclear. The V gene's germline CDR1 is SGHTA and CDR2 FQGTGA. The length of the CDR3 is 11 residues. V was shortened by 2 bases and J by 8 bases, with 6 bases between the two germline ends. The CDR3 DNA follows: TGTGCCAGCAGCTTACCATCCGAAGCTTTCTTT. Translated: CASSLPSEAFF.

In this sample, this clonotype turned up many times. V and J are TRBV19 and TRBJ1-5; D possibly corresponds to TRBD1 (5 bases). This CDR3 has 15 amino acids. Trimming cost V 4 bases and J 2 bases, with 12 bases left between them. Per the germline V gene, CDR1 is LNHDA and CDR2 is SQIVND (reference sequence). This chain's CDR3 is CASSTGALGNQPQHF. As DNA, the CDR3 is TGTGCCAGTAGTACCGGGGCATTGGGCAATCAGCCCCAGCATTTT.

This clonotype showed up many times. The chain joins TRBV6-6 to TRBJ2-5; D is ambiguous. The germline V gene encodes CDR1 MNHNY and CDR2 SVGAGI (reference sequence). V was trimmed by 0 bases and J by 6 bases, leaving 11 bases between them. The length of the CDR3 is 14 residues. CDR3 DNA sequence: TGTGCCAGCAGTTACTCGCGGTTGGTAAAGACCCAGTACTTC. Translated, it gives CASSYSRLVKTQYF.

This clonotype was counted ten times or more. The chain links TRBV10-3 to TRBJ2-6; no firm D call. Trimming removed 6 bases at V and 3 bases at J, with 6 bases between. The germline V gene encodes CDR1 ENHRY and CDR2 SYGVKD. This CDR3 region has 13 residues. CDR3 in amino acids: CAISPSGANVLTF. DNA for the CDR3: TGTGCCATCAGCCCGAGTGGGGCCAACGTCCTGACTTTC.

This clonotype was seen at least ten times. The CDR3: CATSTHPVPPYEQYV. Here the CDR3 DNA reads TGTGCCACCAGCACCCATCCCGTCCCCCCATACGAGCAGTACGTC. The V call is TRBV15, the J call TRBJ2-7; D is unclear. V shed 4 bases and J shed 4 bases, with 17 bases lying between them. This CDR3 is built from 15 residues. Looked up from germline, CDR1 is LNHNV and CDR2 is YYDKDF (reference sequence).

This clonotype was detected many times. The chain couples TRBV20-1 to TRBJ1-2, with 9 bases aligning to TRBD1. There are 15 residues in the CDR3. CDR1 is DFQATT, CDR2 SNEGSKA, per germline (reference sequence). With V trimmed by 6 bases and J by 3 bases, 11 bases remained unmatched. This chain's CDR3 is CSALIGQGRDYGYTF. Written as DNA, the CDR3 is TGCAGTGCCCTTATCGGACAGGGGAGGGACTATGGCTACACCTTC.